A selection of T cell receptor beta chains follows, all from one sample in a study of T cell responses to AZD1222 COVID-19 vaccine. Libraries were prepared by immunoSEQ multiplex PCR; TCRdb keeps only in-frame clonotypes and omits some of them. The table includes 83,000 or so clones, 88% detected once. The source material was peripheral blood, sampled 28 days after the second AZD1222 dose. The source is an adult who received the AZD1222 COVID-19 vaccine. The CDR3 runs from the conserved cysteine through the conserved F or W. The D gene is left open where the match is weak. Size values are once, few and many counts, or a class for expanded clones, and some rows have none.

>.|once|TRBJ2-1|TRBV5-8
CASSLLDLRGDGRDEQFF
TGTGCCAGCAGCTTGCTGGACCTCCGTGGTGACGGGCGCGATGAGCAGTTCTTC
>.|.|TRBJ2-5|TRBV12-2
CASRYQRQETQYF
TGTGCAAGTCGCTACCAGCGGCAAGAGACCCAGTACTTC
>TRBD1|.|TRBJ1-4|TRBV24-1
CATSDWTGGDEKLFF
TGTGCCACCAGTGATTGGACAGGGGGCGATGAAAAACTGTTTTTT
>TRBD1|.|TRBJ2-3|TRBV11-2
CASSPRDRGTDTQYF
TGTGCCAGCAGCCCCCGGGACAGGGGCACAGATACGCAGTATTTT
>.|.|TRBJ2-1|TRBV7-6
CASSLGGSYNEQFF
TGTGCCAGCAGCTTGGGGGGCTCCTACAATGAGCAGTTCTTC
>TRBD2|.|TRBJ2-1|TRBV4-1
CASSQGTSGRYNEQFF
TGCGCCAGCAGCCAAGGGACTAGCGGGAGATACAATGAGCAGTTCTTC
>.|.|TRBJ2-1|TRBV6-5
CASSPQGPYNEQFF
TGTGCCAGCAGCCCGCAGGGTCCCTACAATGAGCAGTTCTTC
>TRBD1|.|TRBJ2-3|TRBV11-2
CASSAGTGVTDTQYF
TGTGCCAGCAGCGCCGGGACAGGGGTCACAGATACGCAGTATTTT
>.|.|TRBJ2-7|TRBV19
CASSPGQAYEQYF
TGTGCCAGTAGTCCGGGACAAGCCTACGAGCAGTACTTC
>.|.|TRBJ2-3|TRBV5-6
CASSWGSGLSTDTQYF
TGTGCCAGCAGCTGGGGGAGCGGCCTGAGCACAGATACGCAGTATTTT
>TRBD2|.|TRBJ2-7|TRBV4-3
CASSQALRGLAGARTYEQYF
TGCGCCAGCAGCCAAGCCCTCAGAGGACTAGCGGGAGCGCGTACCTACGAGCAGTACTTC
>.|.|TRBJ2-7|TRBV2
CASSDVLSTVEQYF
TGTGCCAGCAGTGACGTACTCTCCACGGTCGAGCAGTACTTC
>TRBD1|.|TRBJ1-4|TRBV7-2
CASSSNRGGNEKLFF
TGTGCCAGCAGCTCCAACAGGGGTGGGAATGAAAAACTGTTTTTT
>TRBD1|.|TRBJ2-7|TRBV13
CASSPRDSFNEQYF
TGTGCCAGCAGCCCCCGGGACAGTTTTAACGAGCAGTACTTC
>TRBD1|.|TRBJ2-2|TRBV6-4
CASSDRQGAVGELFF
TGTGCCAGCAGTGATCGACAGGGGGCTGTCGGGGAGCTGTTTTTT
>.|few|TRBJ1-1|TRBV19
CASSMGRGTEAFF
TGTGCCAGTAGTATGGGTAGGGGCACTGAAGCTTTCTTT
>.|.|TRBJ1-2|TRBV12-3/TRBV12-4
CASSHPGGGYTF
TGTGCCAGCAGCCACCCCGGTGGTGGCTACACCTTC
>TRBD2|.|TRBJ2-1|TRBV7-2
CASSFFSGRGEQFF
TGTGCCAGCAGCTTTTTTAGCGGGAGAGGAGAGCAGTTCTTC
>TRBD1|.|TRBJ2-5|TRBV6-5
CASSSLTTGGQETQYF
TGTGCCAGCAGTTCCCTAACCACAGGGGGGCAAGAGACCCAGTACTTC
>TRBD1|.|TRBJ1-6|TRBV14
CASSGQGSYLSDSPLHF
TGTGCCAGCAGCGGACAGGGAAGCTATCTATCGGATTCACCCCTCCACTTT
>.|.|TRBJ1-5|TRBV5-1
CASSSYGNQPQHF
TGCGCCAGCAGCTCCTATGGCAATCAGCCCCAGCATTTT
>.|.|TRBJ1-1|TRBV6-2/TRBV6-3
CASSYRTGNTEAFF
TGTGCCAGCAGTTACCGGACGGGAAACACTGAAGCTTTCTTT
>TRBD2|.|TRBJ2-1|TRBV5-1
CASSFRAGSSYNEQFF
TGCGCCAGCAGCTTTAGAGCGGGGAGCTCCTACAATGAGCAGTTCTTC
>.|.|TRBJ2-7|TRBV4-2
CASSRDGAGYEQYF
TGTGCCAGCAGCCGGGACGGGGCAGGCTACGAGCAGTACTTC
>TRBD1|.|TRBJ1-1|TRBV2
CASSGGQAANTEAFF
TGTGCCAGCAGTGGGGGACAGGCCGCTAACACTGAAGCTTTCTTT
>.|.|TRBJ2-2|TRBV7-3
CASSLSGRGTHIPTGELFF
TGTGCCAGCAGCTTAAGCGGCCGGGGGACCCATATTCCGACCGGGGAGCTGTTTTTT